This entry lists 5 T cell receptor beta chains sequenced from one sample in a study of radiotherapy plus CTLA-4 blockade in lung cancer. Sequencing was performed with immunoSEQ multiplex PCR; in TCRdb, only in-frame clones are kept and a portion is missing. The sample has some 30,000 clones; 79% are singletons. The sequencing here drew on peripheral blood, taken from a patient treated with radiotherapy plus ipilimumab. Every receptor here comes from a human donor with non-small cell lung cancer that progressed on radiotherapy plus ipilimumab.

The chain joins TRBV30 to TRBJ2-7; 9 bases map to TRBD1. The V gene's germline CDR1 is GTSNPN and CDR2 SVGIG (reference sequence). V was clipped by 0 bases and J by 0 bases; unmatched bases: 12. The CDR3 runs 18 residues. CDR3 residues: CAWSVPTGQGWYSYEQYF. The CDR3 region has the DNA TGTGCCTGGAGTGTACCCACGGGACAGGGTTGGTACTCCTACGAGCAGTACTTC.

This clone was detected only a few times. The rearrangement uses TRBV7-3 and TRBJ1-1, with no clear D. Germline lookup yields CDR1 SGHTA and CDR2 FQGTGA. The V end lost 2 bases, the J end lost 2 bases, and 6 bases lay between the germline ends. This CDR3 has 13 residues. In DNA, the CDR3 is TGTGCCAGCAGCTTATGGGGTAACACTGAAGCTTTCTTT. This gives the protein CASSLWGNTEAFF.

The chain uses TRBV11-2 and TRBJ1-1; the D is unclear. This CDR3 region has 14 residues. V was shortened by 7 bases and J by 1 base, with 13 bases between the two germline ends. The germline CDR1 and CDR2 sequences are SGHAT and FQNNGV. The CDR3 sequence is CASNLRRQNTEAFF. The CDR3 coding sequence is TGTGCCAGCAACTTGCGCAGGCAGAACACTGAAGCTTTCTTT.

CDR3 nucleotide sequence: TGTGCCAGCCGGACAGGGGCAGCCACTGAAGCTTTCTTT. This encodes CASRTGAATEAFF. The chain joins TRBV18 to TRBJ1-1; 9 nucleotides align to TRBD1. The V gene end was trimmed by 8 bases and the J gene end by 4 bases; junction bases not matched to a gene: 5. This CDR3 comprises 13 residues. Germline V gives CDR1 KGHSH, CDR2 LQKENI.

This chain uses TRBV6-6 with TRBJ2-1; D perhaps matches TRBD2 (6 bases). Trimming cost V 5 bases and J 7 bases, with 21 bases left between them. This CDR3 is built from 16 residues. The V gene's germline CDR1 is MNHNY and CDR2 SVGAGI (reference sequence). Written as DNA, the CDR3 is TGTGCCAGCAGTGCCCGAGGTAGCGGCTCGGGAAATGAGCAGTTCTTC. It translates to CASSARGSGSGNEQFF.